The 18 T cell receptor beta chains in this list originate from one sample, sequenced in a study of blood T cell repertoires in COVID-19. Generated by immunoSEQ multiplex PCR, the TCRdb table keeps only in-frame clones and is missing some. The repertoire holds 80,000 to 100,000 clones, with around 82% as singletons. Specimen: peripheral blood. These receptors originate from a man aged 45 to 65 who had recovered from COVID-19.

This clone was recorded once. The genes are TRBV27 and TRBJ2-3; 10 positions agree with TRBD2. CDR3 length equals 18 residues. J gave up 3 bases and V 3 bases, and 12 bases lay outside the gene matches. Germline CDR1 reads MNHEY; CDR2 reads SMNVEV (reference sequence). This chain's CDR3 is CASSFLAGVGRATDTQYF. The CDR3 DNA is TGTGCCAGCAGTTTTCTAGCGGGAGTAGGGCGTGCGACAGATACGCAGTATTTT.

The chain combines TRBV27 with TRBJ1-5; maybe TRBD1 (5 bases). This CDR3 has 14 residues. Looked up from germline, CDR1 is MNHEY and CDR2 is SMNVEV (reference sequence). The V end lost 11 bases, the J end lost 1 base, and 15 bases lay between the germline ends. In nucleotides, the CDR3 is TGTGCCTCCCCCACCCGGGGGAGCAATCAGCCCCAGCATTTT. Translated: CASPTRGSNQPQHF.

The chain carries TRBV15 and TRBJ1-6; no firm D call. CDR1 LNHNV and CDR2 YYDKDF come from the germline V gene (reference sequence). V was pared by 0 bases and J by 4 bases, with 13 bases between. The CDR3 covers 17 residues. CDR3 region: CATSREGRSTYNSPLHF. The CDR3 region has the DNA TGTGCCACCAGCAGAGAGGGGAGGTCGACGTATAATTCACCCCTCCACTTT.

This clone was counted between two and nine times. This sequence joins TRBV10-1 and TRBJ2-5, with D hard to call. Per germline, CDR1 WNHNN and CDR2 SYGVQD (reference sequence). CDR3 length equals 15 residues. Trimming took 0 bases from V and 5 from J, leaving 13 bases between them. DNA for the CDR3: TGCGCCAGCAGTGAGTCGAGTCAGTTCGGGGAGACCCAGTACTTC. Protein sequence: CASSESSQFGETQYF.

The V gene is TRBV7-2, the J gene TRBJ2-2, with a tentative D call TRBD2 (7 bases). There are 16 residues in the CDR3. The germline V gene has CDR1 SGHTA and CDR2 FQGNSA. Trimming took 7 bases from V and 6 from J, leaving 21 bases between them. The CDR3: CASTPRGGAYPGELFF. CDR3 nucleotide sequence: TGTGCCAGCACCCCTAGGGGGGGCGCTTACCCCGGGGAGCTGTTTTTT.

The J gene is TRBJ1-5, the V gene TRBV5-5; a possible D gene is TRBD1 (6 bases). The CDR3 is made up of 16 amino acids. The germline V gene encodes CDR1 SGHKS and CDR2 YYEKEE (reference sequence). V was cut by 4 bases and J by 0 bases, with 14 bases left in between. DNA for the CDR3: TGTGCCAGCAGCCAGGGGCCATCCACTAGCAATCAGCCCCAGCATTTT. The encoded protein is CASSQGPSTSNQPQHF.

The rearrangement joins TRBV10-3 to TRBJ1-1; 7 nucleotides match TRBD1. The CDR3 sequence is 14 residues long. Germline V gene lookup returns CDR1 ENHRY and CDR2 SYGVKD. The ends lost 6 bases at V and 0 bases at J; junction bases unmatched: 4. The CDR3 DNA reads TGTGCCATCAGGGAGGGACAGATGAACACTGAAGCTTTCTTT. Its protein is CAIREGQMNTEAFF.

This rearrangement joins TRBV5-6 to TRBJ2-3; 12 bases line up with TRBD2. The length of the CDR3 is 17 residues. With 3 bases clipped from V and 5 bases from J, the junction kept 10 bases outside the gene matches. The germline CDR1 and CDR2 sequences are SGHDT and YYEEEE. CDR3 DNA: TGTGCCAGCAGCTCGCTCTCGACTAGCGGGAGTATAGATACGCAGTATTTT. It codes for CASSSLSTSGSIDTQYF.

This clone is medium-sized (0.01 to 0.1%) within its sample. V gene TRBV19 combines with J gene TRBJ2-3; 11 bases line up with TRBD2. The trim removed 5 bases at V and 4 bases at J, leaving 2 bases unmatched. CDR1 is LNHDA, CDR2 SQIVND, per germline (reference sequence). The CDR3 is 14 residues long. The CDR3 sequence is CASSSTSGADTQYF. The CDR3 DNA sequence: TGTGCCAGTAGTTCGACTAGCGGGGCAGATACGCAGTATTTT.

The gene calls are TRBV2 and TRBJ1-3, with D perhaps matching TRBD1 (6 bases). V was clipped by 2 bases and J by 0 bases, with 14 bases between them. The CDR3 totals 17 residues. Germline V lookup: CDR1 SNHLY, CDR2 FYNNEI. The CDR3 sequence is CASSELTGKGSGNTIYF. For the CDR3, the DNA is TGTGCCAGCAGTGAATTAACAGGGAAGGGCTCTGGAAACACCATATATTTT.

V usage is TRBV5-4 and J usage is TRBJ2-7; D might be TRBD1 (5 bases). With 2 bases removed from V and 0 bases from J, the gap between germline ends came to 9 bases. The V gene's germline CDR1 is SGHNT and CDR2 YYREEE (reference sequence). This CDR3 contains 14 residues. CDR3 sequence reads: CASSFGHSSYEQYF. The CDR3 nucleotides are TGTGCCAGCAGCTTTGGACATAGCTCCTACGAGCAGTACTTC. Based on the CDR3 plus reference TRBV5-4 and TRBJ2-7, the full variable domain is ETGVTQSPTHLIKTRGQQVTLRCSSQSGHNTVSWYQQALGQGPQFIFQYYREEENGRGNFPPRFSGLQFPNYSSELNVNALELDDSALYLCASSFGHSSYEQYFGPGTRLTVT.

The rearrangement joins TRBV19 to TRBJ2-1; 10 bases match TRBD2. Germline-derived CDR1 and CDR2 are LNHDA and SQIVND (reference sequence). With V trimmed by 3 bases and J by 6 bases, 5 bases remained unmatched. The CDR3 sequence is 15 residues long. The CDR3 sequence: CASSMGASGGNEQFF. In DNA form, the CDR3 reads TGTGCCAGTAGTATGGGGGCTAGCGGGGGCAATGAGCAGTTCTTC.

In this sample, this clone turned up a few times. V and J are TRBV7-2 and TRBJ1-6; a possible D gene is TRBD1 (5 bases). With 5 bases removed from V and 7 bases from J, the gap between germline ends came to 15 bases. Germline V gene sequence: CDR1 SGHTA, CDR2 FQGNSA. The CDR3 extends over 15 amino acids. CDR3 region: CASSPRGEGNSPLHF. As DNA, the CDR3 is TGTGCCAGCAGCCCGCGAGGGGAGGGCAATTCACCCCTCCACTTT.

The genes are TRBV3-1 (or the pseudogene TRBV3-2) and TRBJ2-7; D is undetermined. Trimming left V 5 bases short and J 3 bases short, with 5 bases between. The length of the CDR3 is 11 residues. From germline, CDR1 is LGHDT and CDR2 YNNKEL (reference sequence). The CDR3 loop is CASSSYYEQYF. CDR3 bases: TGTGCCAGCAGCTCTTACTACGAGCAGTACTTC.

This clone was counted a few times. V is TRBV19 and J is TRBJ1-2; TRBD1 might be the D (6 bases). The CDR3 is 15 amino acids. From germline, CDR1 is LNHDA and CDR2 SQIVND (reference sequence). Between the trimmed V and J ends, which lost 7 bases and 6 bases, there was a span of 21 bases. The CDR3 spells CASTPLGDILDGYTF. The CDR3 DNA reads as TGTGCCAGTACCCCGCTAGGGGACATTCTGGATGGCTACACCTTC.

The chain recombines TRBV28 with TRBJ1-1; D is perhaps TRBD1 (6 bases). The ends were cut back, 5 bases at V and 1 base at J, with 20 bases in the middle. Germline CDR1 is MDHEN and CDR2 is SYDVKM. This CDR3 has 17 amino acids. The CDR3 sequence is CASSPPYRVRRNTEAFF. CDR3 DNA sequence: TGTGCCAGCAGTCCGCCGTACAGGGTCAGGAGGAACACTGAAGCTTTCTTT.

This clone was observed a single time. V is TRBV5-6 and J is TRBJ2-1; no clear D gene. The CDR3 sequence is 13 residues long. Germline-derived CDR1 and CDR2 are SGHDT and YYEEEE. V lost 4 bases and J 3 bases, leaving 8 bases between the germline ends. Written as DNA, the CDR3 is TGTGCCAGCAGCCCCGGTGTCTACAATGAGCAGTTCTTC. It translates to CASSPGVYNEQFF.

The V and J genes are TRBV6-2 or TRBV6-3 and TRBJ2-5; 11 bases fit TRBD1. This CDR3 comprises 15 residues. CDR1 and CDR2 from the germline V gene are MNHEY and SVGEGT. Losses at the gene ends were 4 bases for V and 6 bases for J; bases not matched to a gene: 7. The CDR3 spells CASSSPGTGGKTQYF. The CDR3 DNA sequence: TGTGCCAGCAGTTCCCCCGGGACAGGGGGGAAGACCCAGTACTTC.